Listed below are T cell receptor beta chains from one sample, sequenced in a study of T cells in Graves' hyperthyroidism and ophthalmopathy. TCRdb re-called the multiplex PCR reads through MiXCR, storing one row per CDR3 protein. The sample yields some 720,000 distinct CDR3 sequences, about 16% seen once. Material: blood. The receptors shown here come from a man aged 18 to 35 with Graves' hyperthyroidism. CDR3s include the opening cysteine and the closing phenylalanine or tryptophan. The D gene is left open where the match is weak. Clone size, where shown, is once, few, many, or a class for clones that have expanded.

J gene,clone size,V gene,D gene,CDR3 protein,CDR3 DNA
TRBJ2-3,NA,TRBV5-1,TRBD1,CASSLQGQGGDTQYF,TGCGCCAGCAGCCTCCAGGGACAGGGTGGAGATACGCAGTATTTT
TRBJ2-6,few,TRBV2,TRBD2,CASGDAGTSGSLKSSGANVLTF,TGTGCCAGCGGCGATGCCGGGACTAGCGGGAGCCTAAAGAGCTCTGGGGCCAACGTCCTGACTTTC
TRBJ2-1,many,TRBV9,TRBD1,CASSVGQGTYNEQFF,TGTGCCAGCAGCGTGGGACAGGGGACCTACAATGAGCAGTTCTTC
TRBJ2-5,few,TRBV20-1,TRBD1,CSARDGTGSETQYF,TGCAGTGCTAGAGATGGGACAGGGTCGGAGACCCAGTACTTC
TRBJ1-1,NA,TRBV6-1,NA,CASRQGNTETSF,TGTGCCAGCAGGCAGGGTAACACTGAAACTTCCTTT
TRBJ2-1,NA,TRBV7-3,TRBD2,CASSSSPGLGNEQFF,TGTGCCAGCAGCTCCTCTCCAGGACTAGGCAATGAGCAGTTCTTC
TRBJ2-3,NA,TRBV5-1,NA,CASTSARATTDTQYF,TGCGCCAGCACCTCGGCGAGAGCCACCACAGATACGCAGTATTTT
TRBJ1-1,few,TRBV2,NA,CASRAGTANTEAFF,TGTGCCAGCAGGGCCGGGACTGCGAACACTGAAGCTTTCTTT
TRBJ2-6,many,TRBV12-3/TRBV12-4,NA,CASSPGGSGANVLTF,TGTGCCAGCAGTCCCGGAGGCTCTGGGGCCAACGTCCTGACTTTC
TRBJ2-1,many,TRBV11-2,TRBD1,CASSWGQTSYNEQFF,TGTGCCAGCAGCTGGGGACAGACTTCCTACAATGAGCAGTTCTTC
TRBJ2-3,many,TRBV12-3/TRBV12-4,NA,CASSLRVRKDTQYF,TGTGCCAGCAGTCTAAGGGTCCGCAAGGATACGCAGTATTTT
TRBJ1-1,many,TRBV20-1,TRBD1,CSARLRTGAFTEAFF,TGCAGTGCTAGATTGAGGACAGGGGCGTTCACTGAAGCTTTCTTT
TRBJ1-5,NA,TRBV27,TRBD1,CASSWDSGQPQHF,TGTGCCAGCAGTTGGGACAGCGGACAGCCCCAGCATTTT
TRBJ1-4,NA,TRBV19,TRBD1,CASSPRDRAEEKLFF,TGTGCCAGTAGTCCCCGGGACAGGGCAGAAGAAAAACTGTTTTTT
TRBJ1-4,NA,TRBV7-2,NA,CASSPPTNEKLFF,TGTGCCAGCAGCCCTCCAACTAATGAAAAACTGTTTTTT
TRBJ2-2,NA,TRBV7-9,TRBD1,CASSVPGQGTGELFF,TGTGCCAGCAGCGTACCGGGACAGGGGACCGGGGAGCTGTTTTTT
TRBJ2-5,few,TRBV6-2/TRBV6-3,NA,CASSYVGVLWETQYF,TGTGCCAGCAGTTATGTGGGAGTCCTCTGGGAGACCCAGTACTTC
TRBJ2-7,NA,TRBV28,NA,CASSLSRDPVSEQYF,TGTGCCAGCAGTTTAAGTCGGGATCCGGTAAGCGAGCAGTACTTC
TRBJ2-7,many,TRBV2,TRBD1,CASINRGYEQYF,TGTGCCAGCATCAACAGGGGATACGAGCAGTACTTC
TRBJ2-7,NA,TRBV30,NA,CASLPGDRTYEQYF,TGTGCCTCCCTACCCGGCGACAGAACCTACGAGCAGTACTTC
TRBJ2-3,NA,TRBV19,TRBD1,CASSLGQGARWDTQYF,TGTGCCAGTAGTCTTGGACAGGGGGCTCGTTGGGATACGCAGTATTTT
TRBJ1-1,few,TRBV19,NA,CASIPRQGNTEAFF,TGTGCCAGTATTCCTCGCCAGGGGAACACTGAAGCTTTCTTT
TRBJ2-1,NA,TRBV14,TRBD2,CATFGRETGYNEQFF,TGTGCCACCTTCGGGCGGGAGACGGGCTACAATGAGCAGTTCTTC
TRBJ2-1,NA,TRBV9,NA,CASSARTRELDYNEQFF,TGTGCCAGCAGCGCGAGAACCCGCGAACTAGATTACAATGAGCAGTTCTTC
TRBJ1-5,NA,TRBV6-1,TRBD1,CASRATGAGQPQHF,TGTGCCAGCAGGGCTACAGGGGCTGGTCAGCCCCAGCATTTT
TRBJ2-3,few,TRBV19,NA,CASKSGTRTDTQYF,TGTGCCAGTAAATCGGGGACCCGCACAGATACGCAGTATTTT
TRBJ2-3,many,TRBV28,NA,CASILGETSTDTQYF,TGTGCCAGCATCCTAGGAGAGACATCCACAGATACGCAGTATTTT
TRBJ1-1,many,TRBV12-3/TRBV12-4,NA,CASSPEMLGRDTEAFF,TGTGCCAGCAGTCCCGAAATGTTGGGGCGGGACACTGAAGCTTTCTTT
TRBJ2-1,few,TRBV29-1,TRBD2,CSVGVAGWRHEQFF,TGCAGCGTTGGGGTAGCGGGATGGAGGCATGAGCAGTTCTTC
TRBJ1-5,many,TRBV28,TRBD1,CASSSDRVYQPQHF,TGTGCCAGCAGCTCGGACAGGGTGTATCAGCCCCAGCATTTT
TRBJ1-1,few,TRBV18,NA,CASSPPSGVNTEAFF,TGTGCCAGCTCACCACCCTCGGGTGTGAACACTGAAGCTTTCTTT
TRBJ2-1,NA,TRBV15,NA,CATSSLSGGSYNEQFF,TGTGCCACCAGCTCCCTCAGTGGTGGATCCTACAATGAGCAGTTCTTC
TRBJ1-1,few,TRBV4-3,NA,CASSQDQGVCAFF,TGCGCCAGCAGCCAAGACCAGGGCGTCTGCGCTTTCTTT
TRBJ2-7,few,TRBV30,TRBD1,CAWSIYRGYEQYF,TGTGCCTGGAGTATCTACAGGGGGTACGAGCAGTACTTC
TRBJ1-1,few,TRBV20-1,NA,CSAWTVGLNTEAFF,TGCAGTGCTTGGACAGTTGGTTTGAACACTGAAGCTTTCTTT
TRBJ2-5,many,TRBV7-2,TRBD2,CASRRYAETSGNYGTQYF,TGTGCCAGCAGACGTTACGCAGAGACTAGCGGGAACTACGGGACCCAGTACTTC
TRBJ2-3,many,TRBV2,NA,CASSDAARGSHTQYF,TGTGCCAGCAGTGATGCCGCCAGGGGCTCCCATACGCAGTATTTT
TRBJ1-6,NA,TRBV5-6,NA,CASSMGLGVRALHF,TGTGCCAGCAGCATGGGACTGGGAGTTCGGGCCCTCCACTTT
TRBJ2-5,many,TRBV28,TRBD2,CASRQTSGRRETQYF,TGTGCCAGCAGACAAACTAGCGGGAGGCGGGAGACCCAGTACTTC
TRBJ2-7,NA,TRBV7-9,TRBD1,CASSRQGISYEQYF,TGTGCCAGCAGCAGACAGGGGATCTCCTACGAGCAGTACTTC
TRBJ1-2,many,TRBV12-3/TRBV12-4,NA,CASSRTLNYGYTF,TGTGCCAGCAGCCGGACCCTTAACTATGGCTACACCTTC
TRBJ1-3,NA,TRBV20-1,NA,CSATDPFSGNTIYF,TGCAGTGCTACGGACCCATTCTCTGGAAACACCATATATTTT
TRBJ2-7,NA,TRBV4-2,NA,CASSQVAPSEQYF,TGTGCCAGCAGCCAAGTTGCGCCCAGCGAGCAGTACTTC
TRBJ2-7,many,TRBV20-1,TRBD1,CSTRTGGYEQYF,TGCAGTACCCGGACAGGGGGCTACGAGCAGTACTTC
TRBJ2-1,few,TRBV20-1,TRBD2,CSARDRWTSGKEQFF,TGCAGTGCTAGAGATCGGTGGACTAGCGGGAAGGAGCAGTTCTTC
TRBJ1-2,many,TRBV6-1,NA,CASSAGRDGYTF,TGTGCCAGCAGTGCAGGGAGGGATGGCTACACCTTC
TRBJ1-1,NA,TRBV5-5,NA,CASSLVPGRITEAFF,TGTGCCAGCAGCTTGGTCCCGGGGCGGATCACTGAAGCTTTCTTT
TRBJ2-5,few,TRBV25-1,TRBD2,CASSDPRLAERSQETQYF,TGTGCCAGCAGTGACCCTCGCCTAGCGGAGCGCTCCCAAGAGACCCAGTACTTC
TRBJ2-1,few,TRBV6-1,TRBD1,CASSPTGTGGFNEQFF,TGTGCCAGCAGTCCCACCGGGACAGGGGGCTTTAATGAGCAGTTCTTC
TRBJ2-3,many,TRBV20-1,TRBD2,CSARGPLGRGTDTQYF,TGCAGTGCTAGAGGACCTTTGGGGAGGGGTACAGATACGCAGTATTTT
TRBJ1-2,many,TRBV3-1,TRBD1,CASSQHRDRGVFLDYGYTF,TGTGCCAGCAGCCAACACCGGGACAGGGGCGTCTTTTTGGACTATGGCTACACCTTC
TRBJ1-6,NA,TRBV7-6,NA,CASSRVAKGTYNSPLHF,TGTGCCAGCAGTCGTGTGGCGAAAGGGACGTATAATTCACCCCTCCACTTT
TRBJ2-1,few,TRBV28,NA,CASSFVRYFDEQFF,TGTGCCAGCAGTTTTGTTCGGTATTTCGATGAGCAGTTCTTC
TRBJ1-2,many,TRBV19,NA,CASTVLGGNYGYTF,TGTGCCAGTACGGTTCTGGGCGGGAACTATGGCTACACCTTC
TRBJ2-2,many,TRBV13,NA,CASSATGDGTGELFF,TGTGCCAGCAGCGCCACAGGTGACGGCACCGGGGAGCTGTTTTTT